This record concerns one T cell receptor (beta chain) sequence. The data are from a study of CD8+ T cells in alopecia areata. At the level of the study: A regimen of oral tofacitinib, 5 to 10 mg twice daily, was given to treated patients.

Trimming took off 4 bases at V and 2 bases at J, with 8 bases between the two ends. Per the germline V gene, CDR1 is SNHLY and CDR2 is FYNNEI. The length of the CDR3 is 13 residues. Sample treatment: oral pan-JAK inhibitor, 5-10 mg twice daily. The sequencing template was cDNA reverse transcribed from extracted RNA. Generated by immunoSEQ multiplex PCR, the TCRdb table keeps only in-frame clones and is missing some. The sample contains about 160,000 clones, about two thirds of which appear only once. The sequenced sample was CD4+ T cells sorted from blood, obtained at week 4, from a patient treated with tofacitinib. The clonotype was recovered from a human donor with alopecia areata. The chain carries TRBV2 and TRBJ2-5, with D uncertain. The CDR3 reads CASSVGRQETQYF. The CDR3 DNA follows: TGTGCCAGCAGTGTAGGTCGACAAGAGACCCAGTACTTC. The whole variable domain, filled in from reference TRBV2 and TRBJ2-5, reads EPEVTQTPSHQVTQMGQEVILRCVPISNHLYFYWYRQILGQKVEFLVSFYNNEISEKSEIFDDQFSVERPDGSNFTLKIRSTKLEDSAMYFCASSVGRQETQYFGPGTRLLVL.